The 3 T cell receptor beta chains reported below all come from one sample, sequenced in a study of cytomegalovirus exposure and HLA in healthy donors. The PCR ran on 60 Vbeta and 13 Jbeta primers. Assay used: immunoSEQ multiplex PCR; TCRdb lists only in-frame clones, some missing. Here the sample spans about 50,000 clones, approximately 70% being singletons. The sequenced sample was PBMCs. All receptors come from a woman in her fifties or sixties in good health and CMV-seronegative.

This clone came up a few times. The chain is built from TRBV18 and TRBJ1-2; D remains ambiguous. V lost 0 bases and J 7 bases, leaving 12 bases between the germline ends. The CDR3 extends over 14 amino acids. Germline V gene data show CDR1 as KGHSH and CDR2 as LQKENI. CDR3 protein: CASSPPQEVLGYTF. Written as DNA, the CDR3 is TGTGCCAGCTCACCACCCCAGGAGGTCCTTGGCTACACCTTC.

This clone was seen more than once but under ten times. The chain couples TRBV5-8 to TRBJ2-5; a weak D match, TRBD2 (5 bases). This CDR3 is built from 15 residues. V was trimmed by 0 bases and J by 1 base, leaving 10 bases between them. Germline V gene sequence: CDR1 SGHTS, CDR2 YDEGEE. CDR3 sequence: CASSLAGKIQETQYF. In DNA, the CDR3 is TGTGCCAGCAGCTTGGCGGGGAAAATCCAAGAGACCCAGTACTTC. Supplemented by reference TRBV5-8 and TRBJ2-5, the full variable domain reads EAGVTQSPTHLIKTRGQQATLRCSPISGHTSVYWYQQALGLGLQFLLWYDEGEERNRGNFPPRFSGRQFPNYSSELNVNALELEDSALYLCASSLAGKIQETQYFGPGTRLLVL.

The CDR3 spells CASSTLAGTGAFNEQFF. As DNA, the CDR3 is TGTGCCAGTAGTACCTTGGCCGGGACAGGGGCCTTCAATGAGCAGTTCTTC. The chain carries TRBV19 and TRBJ2-1; 10 bases line up with TRBD1. This CDR3 region has 17 residues. J was trimmed by 6 bases and V by 4 bases; bases with no gene match: 12. CDR1 LNHDA and CDR2 SQIVND come from the germline V gene (reference sequence).